Listed here are 20 T cell receptor beta chains from one sample, sequenced in a study of CD8+ T cells in alopecia areata. cDNA prepared by RNA extraction and subsequent reverse transcription served as the template for sequencing. Sequenced by immunoSEQ multiplex PCR; TCRdb stores in-frame clones only, minus some. The sample lists 270,000 or so clones; roughly 60% were seen once. Indicated treatment: oral pan-JAK inhibitor, 5-10 mg twice daily. Sequencing was performed on CD4+ T cells sorted from blood, taken at week 24, from a patient treated with tofacitinib. The receptors come from a human donor with alopecia areata.

The chain recombines TRBV7-2 with TRBJ2-5, with 7 positions matching TRBD1. Germline CDR1 is SGHTA and CDR2 is FQGNSA. This CDR3 spans 14 amino acids. Unmatched junction bases numbered 8, after V lost 5 bases and J lost 5 bases. The DNA of the CDR3 is TGTGCCAGCAGCCCGAGACAGGGTTCGGAGACCCAGTACTTC. Its translation: CASSPRQGSETQYF.

In its sample, this clone was seen a few times. The genes are TRBV7-9 and TRBJ2-7, with D possibly called TRBD1 or TRBD2 (5 bases each). Looked up from germline, CDR1 is SEHNR and CDR2 is FQNEAQ (reference sequence). The CDR3 runs 19 residues. V lost 5 bases to trimming and J lost 0 bases, with 26 bases between them. The CDR3 loop reads CASSLSSPGIGAGSYEQYF. The CDR3, as DNA: TGTGCCAGCAGCCTCAGCAGCCCCGGTATAGGGGCGGGCTCCTACGAGCAGTACTTC.

This clone has just a few counts. This rearrangement joins TRBV4-1 to TRBJ2-2; 10 bases fit TRBD2. The CDR3 consists of 17 residues. Germline loops: CDR1 MGHRA, CDR2 YSYEKL. The junction had 8 bases not matched to a gene; V was cut back by 1 base and J by 6 bases. This chain's CDR3 is CASSQGSGGARPGELFF. As DNA, the CDR3 is TGCGCCAGCAGCCAAGGAAGCGGGGGGGCTAGGCCCGGGGAGCTGTTTTTT.

A note on this clone: The junction does not match germline at one end; this may be a read error. This sequence joins TRBV5-5 and TRBJ2-5; D is ambiguous. The CDR3 loop spans 14 amino acids. The germline V gene has CDR1 SGHKS and CDR2 YYEKEE (reference sequence). The CDR3 bases are TGTGCCAGCACCTTGCTTGGGTACCAAGAGACCCAGTACTTC. Translated: CASTLLGYQETQYF.

This chain connects TRBV29-1 to TRBJ2-3; D gene ambiguous. This CDR3 is 13 amino acids long. V was trimmed by 3 bases and J by 4 bases, leaving 11 bases between them. Germline loops: CDR1 SQVTM, CDR2 ANQGSEA. The CDR3: CSVDMAGADTQYF. The CDR3 region has the DNA TGCAGCGTTGATATGGCAGGAGCAGATACGCAGTATTTT.

The chain carries TRBV6-9 and TRBJ2-7; 9 bases align to TRBD1. Germline V gene lookup returns CDR1 MNHGY and CDR2 SVAAGI. After removal of 5 bases from V and 3 bases from J, the junction contained 5 bases not matched to a gene. The CDR3 covers 14 residues. The CDR3: CASSNGTGSYEQYF. CDR3 nucleotide sequence: TGTGCCAGCAGTAACGGGACAGGGAGCTACGAGCAGTACTTC.

DNA for the CDR3: TGTGCCAGCAGTTCGACCAGGGACAGCCACGAGCAGTACTTC. It yields the protein CASSSTRDSHEQYF. The genes are TRBV7-9 and TRBJ2-7, with TRBD1 matching 7 bases. Per the germline V gene, CDR1 is SEHNR and CDR2 is FQNEAQ (reference sequence). V shed 6 bases, J shed 5 bases, and the junction held 10 bases outside the gene matches. CDR3 size: 14 residues. The full variable domain, its missing parts supplied by reference TRBV7-9 and TRBJ2-7, is DTGVSQNPRHKITKRGQNVTFRCDPISEHNRLYWYRQTLGQGPEFLTYFQNEAQLEKSRLLSDRFSAERPKGSFSTLEIQRTEQGDSAMYLCASSSTRDSHEQYFGPGTRLTVT.

This rearrangement joins TRBV27 to TRBJ1-4, with D unresolved. This CDR3 has 13 amino acids. V gave up 7 bases and J gave up 6 bases, with 12 bases separating them. Germline V lookup: CDR1 MNHEY, CDR2 SMNVEV (reference sequence). In nucleotides, the CDR3 is TGTGCCAGCACCTCAAGGGCGGATGAAAAACTGTTTTTT. Encoded protein: CASTSRADEKLFF.

The chain carries TRBV19 and TRBJ1-2; D gene uncertain. This CDR3 has 13 amino acids. Trimming cost V 6 bases and J 0 bases, with 8 bases left between them. CDR1 is LNHDA, CDR2 SQIVND, per germline (reference sequence). The CDR3 DNA reads TGTGCCAGTAGCACAACAGCTAACTATGGCTACACCTTC. Amino acids: CASSTTANYGYTF.

The chain recombines TRBV11-2 with TRBJ1-2; TRBD1 matches 8 bases. This CDR3 has 12 residues. Germline V lookup: CDR1 SGHAT, CDR2 FQNNGV. CDR3 amino acids: CVPPQGAGGYTF. CDR3 in DNA: TGTGTCCCTCCCCAGGGGGCGGGGGGCTACACCTTC. The variable domain in full, completed from reference TRBV11-2 and TRBJ1-2, reads EAGVAQSPRYKIIEKRQSVAFWCNPISGHATLYWYQQILGQGPKLLIQFQNNGVVDDSQLPKDRFSAERLKGVDSTLKIQPAKLEDSAVYLCVPPQGAGGYTFGSGTRLTVV.

As concerns this clone: The same CDR3 is also encoded by other DNA sequences in this sample. The V and J genes are TRBV5-1 and TRBJ2-5; maybe TRBD1 (5 bases). The germline CDR1 and CDR2 sequences are SGHRS and YFSETQ. V was cut by 4 bases and J by 4 bases, with 14 bases left in between. CDR3 length: 14 residues. CDR3 nucleotides: TGCGCCAGCAGCCTCCTAGGGGTAGGAGAGACCCAGTACTTC. Translated: CASSLLGVGETQYF.

The chain uses TRBV5-6 and TRBJ2-7; possible D gene TRBD1, 6 bases. Trimming took 5 bases from V and 4 from J, leaving 7 bases between them. There are 11 residues in the CDR3. Germline loops: CDR1 SGHDT, CDR2 YYEEEE. CDR3 protein: CASSQGYEQYF. In nucleotides, the CDR3 is TGTGCCAGCAGTCAGGGGTACGAGCAGTACTTC.

V is TRBV14 and J is TRBJ2-1; D is uncertain. CDR3 size: 13 residues. The V gene's germline CDR1 is SGHDN and CDR2 FVKESK. Between the trimmed V and J ends, which lost 10 bases and 7 bases, there was a span of 17 bases. The CDR3 bases are TGTGCCACCGCGTCAAAGGGTAGGAATGAGCAGTTCTTC. Its protein is CATASKGRNEQFF.

This clone has just a few counts. The V and J genes are TRBV23-1 and TRBJ1-2; 7 bases match TRBD1. TRBV23-1 is given ORF status, its function remaining uncertain. The CDR3 spans 16 residues. With 4 bases clipped from V and 11 bases from J, the junction kept 19 bases outside the gene matches. The CDR3: CASSRLTDRRLEGYTF. The CDR3 nucleotides read TGCGCCAGCAGTCGCTTGACGGACAGGAGACTCGAGGGGTACACCTTC.

The rearrangement joins TRBV7-8 to TRBJ2-3; D is possibly TRBD1 or TRBD2 (5 bases each). The CDR3 covers 15 residues. Trimming pared 6 bases from V and 1 base from J, leaving 14 bases between. In germline, CDR1 is SGHVS, CDR2 FQNEAQ. CDR3 protein: CASRRGAGRTDTQYF. The CDR3 nucleotides read TGTGCCAGCAGAAGAGGGGCAGGGCGCACAGATACGCAGTATTTT.

This clone was picked up a small number of times. This chain uses TRBV29-1 with TRBJ1-5, with D possibly matching TRBD1 (6 bases). The V end lost 2 bases, the J end lost 6 bases, and 11 bases lay between the germline ends. The CDR3 spans 13 residues. Looked up from germline, CDR1 is SQVTM and CDR2 is ANQGSEA. CDR3 DNA: TGCAGCGTTGAATCAGGGGACGGTCAGCCCCAGCATTTT. This codes for CSVESGDGQPQHF.

V gene TRBV7-2 combines with J gene TRBJ2-3, with TRBD1 matching 9 bases. The CDR3 contains 17 residues. The trim removed 5 bases at V and 1 base at J, leaving 10 bases unmatched. Germline V gene data show CDR1 as SGHTA and CDR2 as FQGNSA. The CDR3 nucleotides are TGTGCCAGCAGCCAAAATCAACAGGGGGCGGGCACAGATACGCAGTATTTT. It yields the protein CASSQNQQGAGTDTQYF.

This rearrangement joins TRBV5-4 to TRBJ2-5; D is unresolved. Per the germline V gene, CDR1 is SGHNT and CDR2 is YYREEE (reference sequence). The CDR3 contains 12 residues. V was cut by 4 bases and J by 2 bases, with 6 bases left in between. The DNA of the CDR3 is TGTGCCAGCAGCCTCGCTCAAGAGACCCAGTACTTC. Translating gives CASSLAQETQYF.

There are a few counts of this clone. The V gene is TRBV29-1, the J gene TRBJ2-5; TRBD1 might be the D (5 bases). Trimming pared 3 bases from V and 4 bases from J, leaving 15 bases between. Germline CDR1 is SQVTM and CDR2 is ANQGSEA. This CDR3 spans 14 amino acids. DNA of the CDR3: TGCAGCGTTGATAAAGCAGGGATGGGAGAGACCCAGTACTTC. Residues: CSVDKAGMGETQYF.

The chain employs TRBV28 and TRBJ2-7, with TRBD1 matching 8 bases. This CDR3 has 16 residues. CDR1 is MDHEN and CDR2 is SYDVKM in the germline V gene. The V and J ends lost 5 bases and 1 base, in that order; junction bases with no gene match: 10. The CDR3 DNA sequence: TGTGCCAGCAGTACGACCGGGACAGGCGGGTCCTACGAGCAGTACTTC. This encodes CASSTTGTGGSYEQYF.